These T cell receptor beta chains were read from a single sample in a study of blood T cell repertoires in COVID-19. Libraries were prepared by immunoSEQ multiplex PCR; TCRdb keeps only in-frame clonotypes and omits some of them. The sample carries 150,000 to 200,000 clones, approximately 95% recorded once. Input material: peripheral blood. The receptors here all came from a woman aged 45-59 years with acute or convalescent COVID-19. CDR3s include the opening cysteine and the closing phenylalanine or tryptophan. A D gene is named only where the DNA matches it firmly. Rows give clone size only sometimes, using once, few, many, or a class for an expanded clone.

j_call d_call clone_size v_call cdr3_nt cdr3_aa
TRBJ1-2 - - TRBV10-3 TGTGCCATCAGTCCGGCAGGAACCAACTATGGCTACACCTTC CAISPAGTNYGYTF
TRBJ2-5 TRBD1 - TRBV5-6 TGTGCCAGCAGCGTCCCCCGGGACAGGGTTGGAGAGACCCAGTACTTC CASSVPRDRVGETQYF
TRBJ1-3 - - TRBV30 TGTGCCTGGGCGCTCGGGATTCTCTCTGGAAACACCATATATTTT CAWALGILSGNTIYF
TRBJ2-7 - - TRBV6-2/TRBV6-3 TGTGCCAGCAGTTACTCGGGTCAGGGAGGCGAGCAGTACTTC CASSYSGQGGEQYF
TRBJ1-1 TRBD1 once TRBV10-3 TGTGCCATCAGTGAGCCCTTCCCGGGACAGGGGGCGGACATCACTGAAGCTTTCTTT CAISEPFPGQGADITEAFF
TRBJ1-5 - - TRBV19 TGTGCCAGTGCCCTACAGCAATTTAGCAATCAGCCCCAGCATTTT CASALQQFSNQPQHF
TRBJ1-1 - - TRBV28 TGTGCCAGCAGCTCGGGGTCAACTGAAGCTTTCTTT CASSSGSTEAFF
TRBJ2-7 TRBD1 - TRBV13 TGTGCCAGCAGCCTAGGACAGGGGGCCCTCTACGAGCAGTACTTC CASSLGQGALYEQYF
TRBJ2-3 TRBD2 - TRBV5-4 TGTGCCAGCAGCTCCGGGACTAGCGGGGGCACAGATACGCAGTATTTT CASSSGTSGGTDTQYF
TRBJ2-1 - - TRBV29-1 TGCAGCGTTGAAGATCTAAGGAGTTACTACAATGAGCAGTTCTTC CSVEDLRSYYNEQFF
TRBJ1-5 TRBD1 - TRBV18 TGTGCCAGCTCACCCCAGGGGGGACAGCCCCAGCATTTT CASSPQGGQPQHF
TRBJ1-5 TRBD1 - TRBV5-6 TGTGCCAGCAGCTTAGGACAGGGCGGCCAGCCCCAGCATTTT CASSLGQGGQPQHF
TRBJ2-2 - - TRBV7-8 TGTGCCAGCAGCTCTGGACTGAACACCGGGGAGCTGTTTTTT CASSSGLNTGELFF
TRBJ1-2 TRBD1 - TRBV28 TGTGCCAGCAGTTTATGGGGACAGGGAGGATGGGATGGCTACACCTTC CASSLWGQGGWDGYTF
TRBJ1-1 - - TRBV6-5 TGTGCCAGCAGCGGGAACCTGAACACTGAAGCTTTCTTT CASSGNLNTEAFF
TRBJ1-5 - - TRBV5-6 TGTGCCAGCAGCTTGGCCGGGAATAGCAATCAGCCCCAGCATTTT CASSLAGNSNQPQHF
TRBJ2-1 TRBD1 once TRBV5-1 TGCGCCAGCAGCTGGACCGGGACAGACTACTACAATGAGCAGTTCTTC CASSWTGTDYYNEQFF
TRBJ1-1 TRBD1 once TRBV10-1 TGCGCCAGCAGTGAGTCGGGGACAGGATACACTGAAGCTTTCTTT CASSESGTGYTEAFF
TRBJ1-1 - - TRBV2 TGTGCCAGCGAACGGGGGGTCACTGAAGCTTTCTTT CASERGVTEAFF
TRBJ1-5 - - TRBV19 TGTGCCAGTAGTATTAGGGGATTGGGGAATCAGCCCCAGCATTTT CASSIRGLGNQPQHF
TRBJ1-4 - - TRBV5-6 TGTGCCAGCAGCTTTTCCCAGGGTGAAAAACTGTTTTTT CASSFSQGEKLFF
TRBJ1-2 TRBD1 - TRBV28 TGTGCCAGCAGTCTTACAGGGGGAGTTAACTATGGCTACACCTTC CASSLTGGVNYGYTF
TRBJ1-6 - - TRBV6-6 TGTGCCAGCAGTTACGGGGAGAATTCACCCCTCCACTTT CASSYGENSPLHF
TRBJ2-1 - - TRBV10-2 TGCGCCAGCAGCGACGTAGGAGGCTACAATGAGCAGTTCTTC CASSDVGGYNEQFF
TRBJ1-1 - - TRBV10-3 TGTGCCATCAGTGATGGAGGGGTCGGGGGAACTGAAGCTTTCTTT CAISDGGVGGTEAFF
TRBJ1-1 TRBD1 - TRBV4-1 TGCGCCAGCAGCCAAGGGGCAGGGGGTGCTGAAGCTTTCTTT CASSQGAGGAEAFF
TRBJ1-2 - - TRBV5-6 TGTGCCAGCAGCTCCCTACAGGGAATCTATGGCTACACCTTC CASSSLQGIYGYTF
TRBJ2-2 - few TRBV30 TGTGCCTGGAATAATTGGGGCATCGTCGACACCGGGGAGCTGTTTTTT CAWNNWGIVDTGELFF
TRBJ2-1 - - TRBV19 TGTGCCAGTAGTATTAACTCCTACAATGAGCAGTTCTTC CASSINSYNEQFF
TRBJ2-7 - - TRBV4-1 TGCGCCAGCAGCCAACCTGGACAGCGCTACGAGCAGTACTTC CASSQPGQRYEQYF
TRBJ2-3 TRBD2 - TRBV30 TGTGCCTGGAGTGGCGATGCGGGGGGGCGCACAGATACGCAGTATTTT CAWSGDAGGRTDTQYF
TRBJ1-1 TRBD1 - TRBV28 TGTGCCAGCAGTTTAGGACGGTCCTATATAGGGACAGGGGGCACTGAAGCTTTCTTT CASSLGRSYIGTGGTEAFF
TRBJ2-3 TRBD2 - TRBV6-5 TGTGCCAGCAGTTCGGGACTAGCGGGTACAGATACGCAGTATTTT CASSSGLAGTDTQYF
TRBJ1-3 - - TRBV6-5 TGTGCCAGCGGAGGGGCCACCTCTGGAAACACCATATATTTT CASGGATSGNTIYF
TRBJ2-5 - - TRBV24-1 TGTGCCACCAGTGTTGGACTCGAGGGGAGGGAGACCCAGTACTTC CATSVGLEGRETQYF
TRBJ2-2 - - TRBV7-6 TGTGCCAGCAGCTTGTCGTTTAAGCAGGGGTACACCGGGGAGCTGTTTTTT CASSLSFKQGYTGELFF
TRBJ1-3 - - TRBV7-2 TGTGCCAGCAGCTCCCCACCGGGACATCTCTCTGGAAACACCATATATTTT CASSSPPGHLSGNTIYF
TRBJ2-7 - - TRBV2 TGTGCCAGCAGTTACATCGGGGGCTACGAGCAGTACTTC CASSYIGGYEQYF
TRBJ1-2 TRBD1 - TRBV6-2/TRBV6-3 TGTGCCAGCAGTGCTCACCTAACAGGGGTCTATGGCTACACCTTC CASSAHLTGVYGYTF
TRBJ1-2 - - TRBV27 TGTGCCAGCAGGGATAGGGGGGGCAGAGATGGCTACACCTTC CASRDRGGRDGYTF
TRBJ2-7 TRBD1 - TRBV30 TGTGCCTGTGACAGGGGGTACGAGCAGTACTTC CACDRGYEQYF
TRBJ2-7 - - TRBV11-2 TGTGCCAGCAGCTCTCGACAGATTCCCTACTCCTACGAGCAGTACTTC CASSSRQIPYSYEQYF
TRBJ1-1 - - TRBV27 TGTGCCAGCAGTTCATCCGGGGTCGTGAACACTGAAGCTTTCTTT CASSSSGVVNTEAFF
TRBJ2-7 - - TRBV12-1 TGTGCCAGCAGCCCGGAGGGACCTCAAGGTTACGAGCAGTACTTC CASSPEGPQGYEQYF